This is a list of T cell receptor beta chains from one sample in a study of beta chain features in type 1 diabetes. Profiled with immunoSEQ multiplex PCR; TCRdb holds only in-frame clones, not every one. In the table there are about 220,000 clones, roughly a tenth of which are singletons. The sample comprised central memory CD4+ T cells from blood. The receptor set was obtained from a man in his late teens or twenties in good health. CDR3s leave out the opening cysteine and the closing phenylalanine or tryptophan.

v_call	j_call	cdr3_aa
TRBV25-1	TRBJ2-1	ASSDATGYNEQF
TRBV14	TRBJ2-7	ASSQGKQQY
TRBV7-9	TRBJ2-7	ASSFTGASYEQY
TRBV7-2	TRBJ2-1	ASSYRSGNEQF
TRBV4-3	TRBJ1-1	ASSQGVLKNTEAF
TRBV2	TRBJ2-2	ASSAQRSTGELF
TRBV28	TRBJ2-3	ASSLGFGGPDTQY
TRBV6-5	TRBJ2-7	ASSLDVSSYEQY
TRBV14	TRBJ2-7	ASSLVGGYEQY
TRBV9	TRBJ2-7	ASSGGGTGSFSEQY
TRBV19	TRBJ1-1	ASSIGSLQSSTEAF
TRBV30	TRBJ2-7	ALEPRGSYEQY
TRBV19	TRBJ2-6	ASSGGSSGANVLT
TRBV18	TRBJ2-1	ASSPPGGNEQF
TRBV30	TRBJ1-1	AWTGTGRDAF